A single T cell receptor beta chain is shown here with its context. PCR primers comprised 60 Vbeta and 13 Jbeta primers. Profiled with immunoSEQ multiplex PCR; TCRdb holds only in-frame clones, not every one. The table includes fewer than 100,000 clones, 78% detected once. These data belong to a study of cytomegalovirus exposure and HLA in healthy donors. Study summary: Researchers previously reported finding some 110 million unique TCR beta sequences from roughly 200 million T cells.

The CDR3 contains 15 residues. Per the germline V gene, CDR1 is LNHDA and CDR2 is SQIVND (reference sequence). Trimming took 1 base from V and 4 from J; bases not matched to a gene: 7. Sequenced: PBMCs. This chain uses TRBV19 with TRBJ2-7; 7 bases align to TRBD2. The TCR originated in a male donor in good health and CMV-seropositive. For the CDR3, the DNA is TGTGCCAGTAGTATAGGCGGCGGGAGTTGGTACGAGCAGTACTTC. This gives the protein CASSIGGGSWYEQYF.